The 28 T cell receptor beta chains presented below share a single source sample, sequenced in a study of CD8 T cells in ankylosing spondylitis. TCRdb passed the 5' RACE reads through MiXCR, listing each CDR3 protein once. Of approximately 290,000 distinct CDR3 sequences listed, roughly 20% are singletons. Source material: blood, either unsorted or a sorted T cell fraction (not recorded which). All receptors come from a female donor with ankylosing spondylitis or in good health (not recorded which).

This clonotype was counted many times. The chain joins TRBV6-5 to TRBJ2-1; 7 bases agree with TRBD2. V was clipped by 5 bases and J by 0 bases; unmatched bases: 7. Germline CDR1 reads MNHEY; CDR2 reads SVGAGI. The CDR3 spans 16 residues. The CDR3 region has the DNA TGTGCCAGCAGTACCCCAGCGGGAAGCTCCTACAATGAGCAGTTCTTC. Translation: CASSTPAGSSYNEQFF.

This clonotype has at least ten counts. This rearrangement joins TRBV20-1 to TRBJ1-2; D unclear. The V gene lost 5 bases and the J gene lost 0 bases, with 7 bases spanning the gap. Germline lookup yields CDR1 DFQATT and CDR2 SNEGSKA (reference sequence). CDR3 size: 12 residues. The CDR3 loop is CSAVRANYGYTF. DNA of the CDR3: TGCAGTGCTGTCAGAGCTAACTATGGCTACACCTTC.

This clonotype has a handful of counts. V usage is TRBV20-1 and J usage is TRBJ2-7, with D perhaps TRBD1 or TRBD2 (5 bases each). V lost 0 bases, J lost 4 bases, and 13 bases lay in between. The V gene's germline CDR1 is DFQATT and CDR2 SNEGSKA (reference sequence). This CDR3 region has 14 residues. Written as DNA, the CDR3 is TGCAGTGCTAGAGATGTGGGGACGCCATACGAGCAGTACTTC. Residues: CSARDVGTPYEQYF.

The chain carries TRBV6-5 and TRBJ1-6, with D possibly TRBD1 on 5 matching bases. Germline V lookup: CDR1 MNHEY, CDR2 SVGAGI. V lost 2 bases and J 0 bases, leaving 14 bases between the germline ends. The CDR3 is 18 residues long. Here the CDR3 DNA reads TGTGCCAGCAGTTACGAGGGGCAGGGCTACTCCTATAATTCACCCCTCCACTTT. This gives the protein CASSYEGQGYSYNSPLHF.

This clonotype was picked up a small number of times. The V and J genes are TRBV15 and TRBJ1-5; 7 bases align to TRBD1. The CDR3 totals 16 residues. Trimming removed 5 bases from V and 3 bases from J; junction bases left unmatched: 10. CDR1 is LNHNV and CDR2 is YYDKDF in the germline V gene (reference sequence). Written as DNA, the CDR3 is TGTGCCACCAGCCTGTTCGGGACAGCCTCCAATCAGCCCCAGCATTTT. It is translated as CATSLFGTASNQPQHF. Filled out from reference TRBV15 and TRBJ1-5, the complete variable domain reads DAMVIQNPRYQVTQFGKPVTLSCSQTLNHNVMYWYQQKSSQAPKLLFHYYDKDFNNEADTPDNFQSRRPNTSFCFLDIRSPGLGDTAMYLCATSLFGTASNQPQHFGDGTRLSIL.

The chain uses TRBV5-1 and TRBJ2-1; unclear D gene. CDR3 length equals 12 residues. V was cut by 4 bases and J by 8 bases, with 10 bases left in between. Germline CDR1 SGHRS, CDR2 YFSETQ. CDR3 protein: CASSPGPDEQFF. CDR3 DNA: TGCGCCAGCAGCCCAGGACCGGATGAGCAGTTCTTC.

The rearrangement uses TRBV12-3 or TRBV12-4 and TRBJ2-7, with TRBD2 matching 12 bases. J was trimmed by 4 bases and V by 5 bases; bases with no gene match: 3. The CDR3 has 14 residues. DNA of the CDR3: TGTGCCAGCAGTACTAGCGGGAGGATATACGAGCAGTACTTC. Residues: CASSTSGRIYEQYF.

This clonotype was seen a few times. The chain employs TRBV27 and TRBJ2-7; the match to TRBD2 covers 8 bases. This CDR3 is 16 amino acids long. Germline lookup yields CDR1 MNHEY and CDR2 SMNVEV (reference sequence). Trimming took 5 bases from V and 2 from J; bases not matched to a gene: 11. Here the CDR3 reads CASSPDGGGGPYEQYF. In DNA form, the CDR3 reads TGTGCCAGCAGTCCTGACGGGGGGGGCGGCCCCTACGAGCAGTACTTC.

This clonotype was seen a handful of times. This chain connects TRBV5-1 to TRBJ2-7, with D unclear. Trimming removed 0 bases at V and 3 bases at J, with 4 bases between. The V gene's germline CDR1 is SGHRS and CDR2 YFSETQ. The CDR3 is 12 residues long. The CDR3 region is CASSLGHYEQYF. The CDR3 coding sequence is TGCGCCAGCAGCTTGGGGCACTACGAGCAGTACTTC.

This chain joins TRBV7-6 and TRBJ1-1, with D maybe TRBD1 (5 bases). Trimming shortened V by 2 bases and J by 3 bases, and 13 bases separated the two germline ends. The CDR3 runs to 15 residues. Per germline, CDR1 SGHVS and CDR2 FNYEAQ. The CDR3 sequence is CASSLSGRGDTEAFF. As DNA, the CDR3 is TGTGCCAGCAGCTTATCAGGGAGAGGAGACACTGAAGCTTTCTTT.

This clonotype was counted a few times. V usage is TRBV12-3 or TRBV12-4 and J usage is TRBJ2-5; either TRBD1 or TRBD2 may fit D (5 bases each). This CDR3 region has 14 residues. V lost 7 bases to trimming and J lost 7 bases, with 19 bases between them. The CDR3 sequence is CASTAGASPGTQYF. DNA of the CDR3: TGTGCCAGCACCGCCGGGGCCTCCCCGGGGACCCAGTACTTC.

Only a few counts were recorded for this clonotype. CDR3 sequence reads: CSARDQRGVDGYTF. For the CDR3, the DNA is TGCAGTGCTAGAGATCAGAGGGGCGTTGATGGCTACACCTTC. The chain recombines TRBV20-1 with TRBJ1-2; D may be TRBD1 (5 bases). This CDR3 has 14 residues. The germline CDR1 and CDR2 sequences are DFQATT and SNEGSKA (reference sequence). The ends were cut back, 0 bases at V and 6 bases at J, with 14 bases in the middle.

In its sample, this clonotype was seen a few times. The rearrangement joins TRBV28 to TRBJ2-1; no firm D call. This CDR3 region has 14 residues. The germline CDR1 and CDR2 sequences are MDHEN and SYDVKM. V was shortened by 5 bases and J by 1 base, with 9 bases between the two germline ends. In nucleotides, the CDR3 is TGTGCCAGCAGTCAGATGCTGTCCTACAATGAGCAGTTCTTC. Protein sequence: CASSQMLSYNEQFF.

A note on this clonotype: Mismatch with germline at one junction end may stem from a read error. V gene TRBV11-2 combines with J gene TRBJ2-5, with D perhaps TRBD1 (5 bases). This CDR3 has 14 residues. Germline assignment: CDR1 SGHAT and CDR2 FQNNGV. The chain's CDR3 is CASSFARVQGTQYF. DNA for the CDR3: TGTGCCAGCAGCTTTGCCAGGGTGCAAGGGACCCAGTACTTC.

The chain links TRBV7-9 to TRBJ1-1; 7 bases map to TRBD1. The CDR3 runs 15 residues. The V gene's germline CDR1 is SEHNR and CDR2 FQNEAQ (reference sequence). V lost 7 bases to trimming and J lost 0 bases; unmatched junction nucleotides: 8. DNA for the CDR3: TGTGCCAGCACATTAAGACAGGGCATGAACACTGAAGCTTTCTTT. This translates into CASTLRQGMNTEAFF. Looking up the rest from reference TRBV7-9 and TRBJ1-1 gives the full variable domain: DTGVSQNPRHKITKRGQNVTFRCDPISEHNRLYWYRQTLGQGPEFLTYFQNEAQLEKSRLLSDRFSAERPKGSFSTLEIQRTEQGDSAMYLCASTLRQGMNTEAFFGQGTRLTVV.

The chain employs TRBV7-9 and TRBJ2-1; a weak D match, TRBD2 (7 bases). Per the germline V gene, CDR1 is SEHNR and CDR2 is FQNEAQ (reference sequence). The CDR3 is made up of 17 amino acids. V was trimmed by 5 bases and J by 2 bases, leaving 19 bases between them. The CDR3: CASSAPSSGGAYNEQFF. DNA for the CDR3: TGTGCCAGCAGCGCTCCTTCGTCGGGGGGCGCCTACAATGAGCAGTTCTTC.

A few counts support this clonotype. V and J are TRBV4-2 and TRBJ2-2; D gene unclear. Germline loops: CDR1 LGHNA, CDR2 YNFKEQ. The CDR3 sequence is 14 residues long. V shed 4 bases and J shed 3 bases, with 9 bases lying between them. This CDR3 is CASSPHPHTGELFF. CDR3 bases: TGTGCCAGCAGCCCCCACCCTCACACCGGGGAGCTGTTTTTT.

The chain has TRBV19 and TRBJ1-2; D ambiguous. The CDR3 totals 11 residues. V lost 6 bases to trimming and J lost 7 bases, with 9 bases between them. Germline CDR1 and CDR2: LNHDA and SQIVND (reference sequence). In DNA, the CDR3 is TGTGCCAGTAGAGAAAGGTTTGGCTACACCTTC. Its protein is CASRERFGYTF. The whole variable domain, remainder taken from reference TRBV19 and TRBJ1-2, is DGGITQSPKYLFRKEGQNVTLSCEQNLNHDAMYWYRQDPGQGLRLIYYSQIVNDFQKGDIAEGYSVSREKKESFPLTVTSAQKNPTAFYLCASRERFGYTFGSGTRLTVV.

This clonotype was picked up a small number of times. The rearrangement joins TRBV18 to TRBJ2-5; no firm D call. This CDR3 is built from 13 residues. Looked up from germline, CDR1 is KGHSH and CDR2 is LQKENI. Trimming cost V 3 bases and J 2 bases, with 7 bases left between them. The CDR3 bases are TGTGCCAGCTCACCCTCCAGGCAAGAGACCCAGTACTTC. Translated, it gives CASSPSRQETQYF. Based on the CDR3 plus reference TRBV18 and TRBJ2-5, the full variable domain is NAGVMQNPRHLVRRRGQEARLRCSPMKGHSHVYWYRQLPEEGLKFMVYLQKENIIDESGMPKERFSAEFPKEGPSILRIQQVVRGDSAAYFCASSPSRQETQYFGPGTRLLVL.

This clonotype was detected only a few times. This chain links TRBV7-6 with TRBJ2-3; TRBD1 agrees at 8 bases. Per the germline V gene, CDR1 is SGHVS and CDR2 is FNYEAQ. J was trimmed by 7 bases and V by 3 bases; bases with no gene match: 9. There are 15 residues in the CDR3. Here the CDR3 reads CASSFWDRTQHTQYF. In nucleotides, the CDR3 is TGTGCCAGCAGCTTTTGGGACAGGACGCAACATACGCAGTATTTT.

The chain joins TRBV12-3 or TRBV12-4 to TRBJ2-3, with D possibly matching TRBD2 (5 bases). The CDR3 loop spans 16 amino acids. V lost 8 bases and J lost 5, with 23 bases in between. The CDR3 DNA is TGTGCCAGCTCTCAATGGTGGGGAGAGAGAAAAGATACGCAGTATTTT. As protein: CASSQWWGERKDTQYF.

The J gene is TRBJ2-1, the V gene TRBV12-3 or TRBV12-4; D is unclear. This CDR3 has 11 residues. The V and J ends lost 4 bases and 10 bases respectively, with 8 bases between them. CDR3 residues: CASSSGGEQFF. In DNA form, the CDR3 reads TGTGCCAGCAGTTCCGGTGGAGAGCAGTTCTTC.

This clonotype appeared many times. V is TRBV29-1 and J is TRBJ2-3; D possibly corresponds to TRBD2 (5 bases). Germline V lookup: CDR1 SQVTM, CDR2 ANQGSEA. V shed 7 bases and J shed 6 bases, with 8 bases lying between them. The CDR3 totals 10 residues. The CDR3 protein is CSGGEDTQYF. CDR3 DNA: TGCAGCGGGGGAGAGGATACGCAGTATTTT.

This clonotype was counted a few times. The CDR3 DNA reads as TGCGCCAGCAGCTTTGGAGGGACCACTGGGGCCTACGAGCAGTACTTC. Translated: CASSFGGTTGAYEQYF. V and J are TRBV5-1 and TRBJ2-7; maybe TRBD2 (6 bases). Between the trimmed V and J ends, which lost 2 bases and 2 bases, there was a span of 17 bases. Germline V CDR1 and CDR2: SGHRS, YFSETQ. The CDR3 sequence is 16 residues long.

This clonotype was counted only a few times. This chain links TRBV19 with TRBJ1-2, with D unclear. Germline CDR1 LNHDA, CDR2 SQIVND (reference sequence). Trimming stripped 0 bases from V and 8 bases from J, with 13 bases between. This CDR3 region has 14 residues. The CDR3 coding sequence is TGTGCCAGTAGTATAGATGTCTCCCTGGAAGGCTACACCTTC. This encodes CASSIDVSLEGYTF.

The gene calls are TRBV10-2 and TRBJ1-2, with 9 bases matching TRBD1. The V gene's germline CDR1 is WSHSY and CDR2 SAAADI. Trimming took 6 bases from V and 7 from J; bases not matched to a gene: 9. This CDR3 has 14 residues. CDR3 in DNA: TGCGCCAGCAGACCGGGACAGGGAATGGGTGGCTACACCTTC. This gives the protein CASRPGQGMGGYTF.

This clonotype was seen a handful of times. This chain connects TRBV20-1 to TRBJ2-7, with TRBD2 as a possible D gene (5 bases). Germline V gene lookup returns CDR1 DFQATT and CDR2 SNEGSKA (reference sequence). V lost 4 bases, J lost 2 bases, and 15 bases lay in between. The CDR3 is 14 amino acids. Here the CDR3 reads CSAIPATGTYEQYF. For the CDR3, the DNA is TGCAGTGCTATCCCAGCCACCGGGACCTACGAGCAGTACTTC.

This clonotype was seen repeatedly, ten times or more. This rearrangement joins TRBV12-3 or TRBV12-4 to TRBJ2-1; D possibly corresponds to TRBD2 (5 bases). The CDR3 consists of 17 residues. V was shortened by 6 bases and J by 3 bases, with 21 bases between the two germline ends. Here the CDR3 reads CASSRMWMDSVYNEQFF. The CDR3, as DNA: TGTGCCAGCAGCCGGATGTGGATGGACTCGGTCTACAATGAGCAGTTCTTC.